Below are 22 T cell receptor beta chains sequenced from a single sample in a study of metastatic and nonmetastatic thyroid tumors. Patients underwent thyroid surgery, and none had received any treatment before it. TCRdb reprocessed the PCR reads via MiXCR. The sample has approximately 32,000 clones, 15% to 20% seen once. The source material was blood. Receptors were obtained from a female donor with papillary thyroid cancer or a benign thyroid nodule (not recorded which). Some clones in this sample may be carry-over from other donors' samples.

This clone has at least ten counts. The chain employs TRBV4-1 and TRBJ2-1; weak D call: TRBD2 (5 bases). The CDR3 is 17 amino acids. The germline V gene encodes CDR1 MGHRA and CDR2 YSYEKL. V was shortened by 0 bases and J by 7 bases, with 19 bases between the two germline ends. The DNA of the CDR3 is TGCGCCAGCAGCCAAGAAGATACCGGCCTCCGAGGGAATGAGCAGTTCTTC. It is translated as CASSQEDTGLRGNEQFF.

This chain's CDR3 is CASSYRGLGDHYF. The CDR3 DNA is TGTGCCAGCAGTTATAGGGGGCTGGGAGATCATTACTTC. The gene calls are TRBV28 and TRBJ2-7, with 7 bases matching TRBD1. The CDR3 has 13 residues. The trim removed 4 bases at V and 13 bases at J, leaving 13 bases unmatched. The germline V gene encodes CDR1 MDHEN and CDR2 SYDVKM.

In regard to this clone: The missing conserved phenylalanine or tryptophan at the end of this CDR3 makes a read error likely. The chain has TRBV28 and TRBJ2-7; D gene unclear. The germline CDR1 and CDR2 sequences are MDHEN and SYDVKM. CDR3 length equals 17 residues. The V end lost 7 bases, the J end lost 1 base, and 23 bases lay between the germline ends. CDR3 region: CASMSAFRQAFSYEQYS. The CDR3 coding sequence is TGTGCCAGCATGTCCGCTTTTCGGCAGGCTTTTTCCTACGAGCAGTACTCC.

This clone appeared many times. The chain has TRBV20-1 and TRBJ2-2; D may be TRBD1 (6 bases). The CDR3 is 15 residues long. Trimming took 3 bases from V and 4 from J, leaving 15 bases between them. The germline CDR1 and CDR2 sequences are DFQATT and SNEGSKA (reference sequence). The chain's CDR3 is CSASGPGEFTGELFF. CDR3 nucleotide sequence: TGCAGTGCTAGTGGGCCAGGGGAGTTCACCGGGGAGCTGTTTTTT.

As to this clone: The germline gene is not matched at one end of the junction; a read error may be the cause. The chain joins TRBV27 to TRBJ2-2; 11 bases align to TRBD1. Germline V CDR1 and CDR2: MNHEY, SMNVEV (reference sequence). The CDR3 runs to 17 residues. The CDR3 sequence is CASSSLGQGAITGEMYF. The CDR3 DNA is TGTGCCAGCAGTTCACTTGGACAGGGGGCGATCACCGGGGAGATGTATTTT.

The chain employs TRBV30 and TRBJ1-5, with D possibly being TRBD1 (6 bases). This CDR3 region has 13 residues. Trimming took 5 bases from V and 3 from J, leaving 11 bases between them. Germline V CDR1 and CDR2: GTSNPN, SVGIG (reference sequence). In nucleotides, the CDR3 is TGTGCCTGGGGACAGAACATCAATCAGCCCCAGCATTTT. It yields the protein CAWGQNINQPQHF.

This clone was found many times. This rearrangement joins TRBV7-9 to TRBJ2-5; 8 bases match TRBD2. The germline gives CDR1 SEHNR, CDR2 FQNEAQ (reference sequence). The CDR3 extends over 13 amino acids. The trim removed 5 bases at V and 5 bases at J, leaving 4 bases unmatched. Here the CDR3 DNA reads TGTGCCAGCAGCCCTCGGGGGGGGGAGACCCAGTACTTC. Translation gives CASSPRGGETQYF.

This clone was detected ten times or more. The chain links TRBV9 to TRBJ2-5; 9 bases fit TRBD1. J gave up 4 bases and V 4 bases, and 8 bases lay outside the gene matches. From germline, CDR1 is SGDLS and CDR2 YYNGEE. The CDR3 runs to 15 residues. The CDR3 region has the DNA TGTGCCAGCAGCACTCGGACAGGGGCGGGAGAGACCCAGTACTTC. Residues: CASSTRTGAGETQYF.

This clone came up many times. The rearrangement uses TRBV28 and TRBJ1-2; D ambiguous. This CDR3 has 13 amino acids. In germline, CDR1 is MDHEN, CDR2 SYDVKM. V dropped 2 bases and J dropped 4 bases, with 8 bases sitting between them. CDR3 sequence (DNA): TGTGCCAGCAGTTTAATTTCCGCCTATGGCTACACCTTC. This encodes CASSLISAYGYTF.

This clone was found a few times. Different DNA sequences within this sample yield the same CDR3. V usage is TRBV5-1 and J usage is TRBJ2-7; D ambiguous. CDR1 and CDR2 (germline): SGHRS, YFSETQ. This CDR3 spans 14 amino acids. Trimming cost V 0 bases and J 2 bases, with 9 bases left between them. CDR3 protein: CASSLALGTYEQYF. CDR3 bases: TGCGCCAGCAGCTTGGCCCTGGGAACCTACGAGCAGTACTTC.

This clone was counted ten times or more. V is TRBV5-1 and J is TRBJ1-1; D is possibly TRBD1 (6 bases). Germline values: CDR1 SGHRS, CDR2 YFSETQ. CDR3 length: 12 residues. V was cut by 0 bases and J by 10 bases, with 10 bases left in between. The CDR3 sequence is CASSLGGARAFF. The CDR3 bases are TGCGCCAGCAGCTTGGGGGGGGCTCGAGCTTTCTTT. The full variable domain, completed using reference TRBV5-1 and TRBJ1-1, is KAGVTQTPRYLIKTRGQQVTLSCSPISGHRSVSWYQQTPGQGLQFLFEYFSETQRNKGNFPGRFSGRQFSNSRSEMNVSTLELGDSALYLCASSLGGARAFFGQGTRLTVV.

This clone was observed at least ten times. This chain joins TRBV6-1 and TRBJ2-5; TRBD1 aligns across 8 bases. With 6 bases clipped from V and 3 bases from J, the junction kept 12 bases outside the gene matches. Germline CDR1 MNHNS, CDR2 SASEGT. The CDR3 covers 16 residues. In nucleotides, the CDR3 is TGTGCCAGCAGCACCCCGGGACAGGACCCTAAAGAGACCCAGTACTTC. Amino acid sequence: CASSTPGQDPKETQYF.

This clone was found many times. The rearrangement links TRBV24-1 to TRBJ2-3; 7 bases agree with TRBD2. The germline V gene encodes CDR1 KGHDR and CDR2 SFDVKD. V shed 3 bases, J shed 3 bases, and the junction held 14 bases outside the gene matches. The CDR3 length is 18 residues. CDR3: CATSDPIGAGEGTDTQYF. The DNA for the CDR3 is TGTGCCACCAGTGATCCCATTGGGGCGGGAGAGGGAACAGATACGCAGTATTTT.

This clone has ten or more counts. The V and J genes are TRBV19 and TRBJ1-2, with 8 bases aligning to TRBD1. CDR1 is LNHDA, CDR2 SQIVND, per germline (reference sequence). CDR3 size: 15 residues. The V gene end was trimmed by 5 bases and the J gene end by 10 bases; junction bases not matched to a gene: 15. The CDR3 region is CASSGLDWDRSDYTF. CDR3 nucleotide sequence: TGTGCCAGTAGTGGCTTAGATTGGGACAGGAGTGACTACACCTTC.

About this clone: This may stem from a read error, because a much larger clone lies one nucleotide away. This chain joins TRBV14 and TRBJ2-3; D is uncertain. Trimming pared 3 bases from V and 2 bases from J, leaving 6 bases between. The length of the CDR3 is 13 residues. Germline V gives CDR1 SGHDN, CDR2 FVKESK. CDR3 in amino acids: CASSHLITDTQYF. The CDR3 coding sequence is TGTGCCAGCAGCCACCTGATCACAGATACGCAGTATTTT.

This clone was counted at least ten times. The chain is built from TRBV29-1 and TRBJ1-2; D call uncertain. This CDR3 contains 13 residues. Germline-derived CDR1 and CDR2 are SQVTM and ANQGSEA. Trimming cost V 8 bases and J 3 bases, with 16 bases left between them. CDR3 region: CSTYQAHHYGYTF. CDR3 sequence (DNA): TGCAGCACTTATCAGGCCCATCACTATGGCTACACCTTC.

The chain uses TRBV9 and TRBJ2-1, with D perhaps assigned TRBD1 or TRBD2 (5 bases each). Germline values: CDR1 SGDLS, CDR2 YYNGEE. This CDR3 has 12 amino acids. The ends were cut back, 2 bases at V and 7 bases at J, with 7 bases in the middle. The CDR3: CASSVGENEQFF. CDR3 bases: TGTGCCAGCAGCGTGGGGGAGAATGAGCAGTTCTTC.

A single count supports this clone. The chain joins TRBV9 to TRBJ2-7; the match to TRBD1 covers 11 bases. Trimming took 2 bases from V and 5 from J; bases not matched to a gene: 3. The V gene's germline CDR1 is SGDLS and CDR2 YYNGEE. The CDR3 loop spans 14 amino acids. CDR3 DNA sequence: TGTGCCAGCAGCGTCGGACAGGGGGCCGACGAGCAGTACTTC. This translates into CASSVGQGADEQYF.

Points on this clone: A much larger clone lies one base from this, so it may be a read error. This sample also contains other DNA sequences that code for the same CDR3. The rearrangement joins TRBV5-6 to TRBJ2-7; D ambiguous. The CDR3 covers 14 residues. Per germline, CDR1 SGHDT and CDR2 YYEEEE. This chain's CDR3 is CASSLTMTFYEQYF. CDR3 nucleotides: TGTGCTAGCAGCTTAACAATGACATTCTACGAGCAGTACTTC.

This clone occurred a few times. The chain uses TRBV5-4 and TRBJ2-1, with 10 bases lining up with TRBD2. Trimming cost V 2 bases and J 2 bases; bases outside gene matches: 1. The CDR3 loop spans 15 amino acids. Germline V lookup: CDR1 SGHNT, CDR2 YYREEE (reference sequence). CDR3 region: CASSLTSGTYNEQFF. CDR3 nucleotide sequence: TGTGCCAGCAGCTTAACTAGCGGGACCTACAATGAGCAGTTCTTC.

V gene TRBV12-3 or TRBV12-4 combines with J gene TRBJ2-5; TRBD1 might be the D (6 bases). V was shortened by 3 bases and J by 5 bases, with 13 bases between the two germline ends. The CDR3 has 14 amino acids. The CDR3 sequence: CASSFKSGVETQYF. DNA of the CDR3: TGTGCCAGCAGTTTCAAGTCAGGGGTGGAGACCCAGTACTTC.

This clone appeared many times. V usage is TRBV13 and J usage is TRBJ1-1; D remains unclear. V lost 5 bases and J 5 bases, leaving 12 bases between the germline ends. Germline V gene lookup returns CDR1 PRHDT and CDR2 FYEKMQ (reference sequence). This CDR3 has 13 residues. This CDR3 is CASSPTYRTEAFF. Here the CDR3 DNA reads TGTGCCAGCAGCCCGACCTATAGGACTGAAGCTTTCTTT.